The 22 T cell receptor beta chains in this list originate from one sample, sequenced in a study of OX40 agonist ivuxolimab in advanced cancers. This table comes from immunoSEQ multiplex PCR, and its TCRdb copy is limited to in-frame clones, with some not included. The sample comprises 65,000 to 100,000 clones, about 95% of which are singletons, and roughly 9.8% rests with the top ten. The specimen was CD4+ or CD8+ T cells sorted from blood, collected in a trial of the OX40 agonist ivuxolimab. The receptors shown here come from an adult with an advanced solid tumor such as melanoma, head and neck, liver or kidney cancer.

As DNA, the CDR3 is TGTGCCTGGAGTGTTTTAAACCAAGAGACCCAGTACTTC. Translation gives CAWSVLNQETQYF. V gene TRBV30 combines with J gene TRBJ2-5; unclear D gene. V lost 0 bases, J lost 0 bases, and 5 bases lay in between. Germline-derived CDR1 and CDR2 are GTSNPN and SVGIG (reference sequence). There are 13 residues in the CDR3.

V and J are TRBV6-5 and TRBJ2-7; D is possibly TRBD2 (6 bases). The germline V gene encodes CDR1 MNHEY and CDR2 SVGAGI. V dropped 6 bases and J dropped 7 bases, with 16 bases sitting between them. This CDR3 is built from 13 residues. CDR3 in DNA: TGTGCCAGCAGCCTCGGGGGATCGGAGGAGCAGTACTTC. Translation: CASSLGGSEEQYF.

The J gene is TRBJ2-3, the V gene TRBV15; D remains unclear. Germline V lookup: CDR1 LNHNV, CDR2 YYDKDF (reference sequence). V was clipped by 3 bases and J by 4 bases, with 11 bases between them. The CDR3 runs 14 residues. The CDR3 protein is CATSSRPSSDTQYF. The CDR3 bases are TGTGCCACCAGCAGTCGCCCGTCGTCAGATACGCAGTATTTT. Looking up the rest from reference TRBV15 and TRBJ2-3 gives the full variable domain: DAMVIQNPRYQVTQFGKPVTLSCSQTLNHNVMYWYQQKSSQAPKLLFHYYDKDFNNEADTPDNFQSRRPNTSFCFLDIRSPGLGDTAMYLCATSSRPSSDTQYFGPGTRLTVL.

The chain is built from TRBV4-2 and TRBJ2-6; perhaps TRBD1 as D (6 bases). This CDR3 spans 14 amino acids. V gave up 0 bases and J gave up 12 bases, with 12 bases separating them. Germline CDR1 and CDR2: LGHNA and YNFKEQ. As DNA, the CDR3 is TGTGCCAGCAGCCAAGACGTACAGGGAGTCGTCCTGACTTTC. Its translation is CASSQDVQGVVLTF.

This clone was observed a single time. The chain carries TRBV18 and TRBJ2-7; a weak D match, TRBD1 (6 bases). CDR3 length equals 15 residues. Per the germline V gene, CDR1 is KGHSH and CDR2 is LQKENI. Trimming stripped 0 bases from V and 5 bases from J, with 14 bases between. For the CDR3, the DNA is TGTGCCAGCTCACCACCAGGGGGTCCGCTGGACGAGCAGTACTTC. Protein sequence: CASSPPGGPLDEQYF. The full variable domain, completed using reference TRBV18 and TRBJ2-7, is NAGVMQNPRHLVRRRGQEARLRCSPMKGHSHVYWYRQLPEEGLKFMVYLQKENIIDESGMPKERFSAEFPKEGPSILRIQQVVRGDSAAYFCASSPPGGPLDEQYFGPGTRLTVT.

This clone was recorded only once. DNA for the CDR3: TGTGCCAGCAGTTACGCCACTAGTAACTACTACAATGAGCAGTTCTTC. Translation gives CASSYATSNYYNEQFF. The rearrangement links TRBV6-5 to TRBJ2-1, with D possibly matching TRBD2 (5 bases). The CDR3 runs 16 residues. Germline-derived CDR1 and CDR2 are MNHEY and SVGAGI. Trimming left V 2 bases short and J 3 bases short, with 14 bases between.

The V gene is TRBV6-1, the J gene TRBJ1-5; D gene unclear. Trimming removed 4 bases from V and 0 bases from J, with 16 bases in between. The V gene's germline CDR1 is MNHNS and CDR2 SASEGT. The CDR3 totals 17 residues. The CDR3 DNA is TGTGCCAGCAGTGCCACTTCAGGTCCAGATAGCAATCAGCCCCAGCATTTT. Protein product: CASSATSGPDSNQPQHF.

This clone was seen only once. The chain employs TRBV5-1 and TRBJ2-7, with unresolved D. Trimming left V 0 bases short and J 3 bases short, with 13 bases between. Germline-derived CDR1 and CDR2 are SGHRS and YFSETQ. The CDR3 contains 15 residues. Here the CDR3 reads CASSLVQGKGYEQYF. As DNA, the CDR3 is TGCGCCAGCAGCTTGGTACAAGGCAAGGGCTACGAGCAGTACTTC.

The chain is built from TRBV4-3 and TRBJ2-1; maybe TRBD2 (5 bases). This CDR3 comprises 15 residues. The V gene lost 0 bases and the J gene lost 8 bases, with 14 bases spanning the gap. The germline CDR1 and CDR2 sequences are LGHNA and YSLEER. The CDR3 loop is CASSQERNLAYEQFF. The CDR3 nucleotides are TGCGCCAGCAGCCAAGAGAGGAACTTAGCGTATGAGCAGTTCTTC.

The chain employs TRBV6-6 and TRBJ1-3; TRBD1 might be the D (5 bases). Germline V CDR1 and CDR2: MNHNY, SVGAGI (reference sequence). Trimming shortened V by 6 bases and J by 4 bases, and 13 bases separated the two germline ends. This CDR3 is built from 14 residues. The CDR3 coding sequence is TGTGCCAGCAGACACGGGGCTTCCGGAAACACCATATATTTT. The encoded protein is CASRHGASGNTIYF.

J is TRBJ1-4 and V is TRBV20-1; D not certain. Trimming took off 3 bases at V and 7 bases at J, with 3 bases between the two ends. Germline-derived CDR1 and CDR2 are DFQATT and SNEGSKA (reference sequence). The length of the CDR3 is 10 residues. Here the CDR3 DNA reads TGCAGTGCTAGTCGTGAAAAACTGTTTTTT. Amino acid sequence: CSASREKLFF.

J is TRBJ1-1 and V is TRBV4-1; 7 bases map to TRBD1. The ends lost 1 base at V and 8 bases at J; junction bases unmatched: 7. Germline CDR1 reads MGHRA; CDR2 reads YSYEKL. This CDR3 comprises 14 residues. Here the CDR3 DNA reads TGCGCCAGCAGCCAAGGAGGGGGCCGAGTAGAAGCTTTCTTT. Protein sequence: CASSQGGGRVEAFF.

V is TRBV28 and J is TRBJ2-1; possible D gene TRBD1, 6 bases. V was trimmed by 7 bases and J by 2 bases, leaving 18 bases between them. Germline lookup yields CDR1 MDHEN and CDR2 SYDVKM. The CDR3 runs to 16 residues. The CDR3 DNA reads TGTGCCAGCACCTATCGGGCGGACAGAACCTACAATGAGCAGTTCTTC. Residues: CASTYRADRTYNEQFF.

The rearrangement uses TRBV27 and TRBJ2-2; D not certain. Germline V gene sequence: CDR1 MNHEY, CDR2 SMNVEV (reference sequence). The CDR3 has 12 amino acids. V lost 2 bases to trimming and J lost 11 bases, with 9 bases between them. Written as DNA, the CDR3 is TGTGCCAGCAGTTTAGTCAAAGGCGAGCTGTTTTTT. Translating gives CASSLVKGELFF.

The genes are TRBV13 and TRBJ2-3, with D hard to call. The germline V gene has CDR1 PRHDT and CDR2 FYEKMQ (reference sequence). V was trimmed by 1 base and J by 6 bases, leaving 11 bases between them. The CDR3 consists of 14 residues. In DNA form, the CDR3 reads TGTGCCAGCAGCTTAGTGGGTTGGACCGATACGCAGTATTTT. It yields the protein CASSLVGWTDTQYF.

The chain uses TRBV30 and TRBJ1-1, with D possibly being TRBD1 (5 bases). There are 14 residues in the CDR3. Germline V CDR1 and CDR2: GTSNPN, SVGIG (reference sequence). V was cut by 5 bases and J by 6 bases, with 19 bases left in between. CDR3 sequence reads: CAWVRPGGMPEAFF. The CDR3 DNA reads TGTGCCTGGGTCAGACCGGGGGGAATGCCTGAAGCTTTCTTT.

This clone is deemed large. V and J are TRBV7-9 and TRBJ1-1, with a possible D match to TRBD1 (6 bases). CDR1 and CDR2 from the germline V gene are SEHNR and FQNEAQ (reference sequence). Between the trimmed V and J ends, which lost 4 bases and 8 bases, there was a span of 11 bases. The CDR3 runs to 12 residues. The CDR3 DNA sequence: TGTGCCAGCAGCTCCGGGACACTCGAAGCTTTCTTT. Translation gives CASSSGTLEAFF.

This chain uses TRBV6-4 with TRBJ2-1; TRBD2 matches 14 bases. Germline CDR1 MRHNA, CDR2 SNTAGT. Trimming removed 3 bases from V and 7 bases from J; junction bases left unmatched: 2. The CDR3 is made up of 15 amino acids. CDR3 residues: CASSEGLAGDNEQFF. CDR3 nucleotides: TGTGCCAGCAGTGAGGGACTAGCGGGGGATAATGAGCAGTTCTTC.

This chain connects TRBV27 to TRBJ1-1; D is possibly TRBD1 (6 bases). Per the germline V gene, CDR1 is MNHEY and CDR2 is SMNVEV (reference sequence). This CDR3 is built from 13 residues. V was shortened by 7 bases and J by 4 bases, with 13 bases between the two germline ends. Written as DNA, the CDR3 is TGTGCCAGCAAAACCCCAGGGGTCACTGAAGCTTTCTTT. Its protein is CASKTPGVTEAFF.

The genes are TRBV28 and TRBJ2-5; tentative D call: TRBD2 (6 bases). CDR1 is MDHEN, CDR2 SYDVKM, per germline. V shed 10 bases and J shed 2 bases, with 17 bases lying between them. The CDR3 runs 14 residues. CDR3: CATWGTSRQETQYF. Here the CDR3 DNA reads TGTGCCACCTGGGGTACTAGCAGACAAGAGACCCAGTACTTC.

V is TRBV4-3 and J is TRBJ2-7; 9 bases agree with TRBD2. Germline V gene data show CDR1 as LGHNA and CDR2 as YSLEER. The CDR3 has 15 residues. J lost 2 bases, V lost 3 bases, and 5 bases had no gene match. The CDR3 sequence: CASSQRLAGTYEQYF. DNA of the CDR3: TGCGCCAGCAGCCAGAGGCTAGCGGGAACCTACGAGCAGTACTTC.

This chain joins TRBV28 and TRBJ1-5; D remains unclear. The germline CDR1 and CDR2 sequences are MDHEN and SYDVKM. The CDR3 spans 11 residues. V lost 3 bases to trimming and J lost 7 bases, with 4 bases between them. CDR3: CASSLGQPQHF. The CDR3 region has the DNA TGTGCCAGCAGTTTGGGGCAGCCCCAGCATTTT.